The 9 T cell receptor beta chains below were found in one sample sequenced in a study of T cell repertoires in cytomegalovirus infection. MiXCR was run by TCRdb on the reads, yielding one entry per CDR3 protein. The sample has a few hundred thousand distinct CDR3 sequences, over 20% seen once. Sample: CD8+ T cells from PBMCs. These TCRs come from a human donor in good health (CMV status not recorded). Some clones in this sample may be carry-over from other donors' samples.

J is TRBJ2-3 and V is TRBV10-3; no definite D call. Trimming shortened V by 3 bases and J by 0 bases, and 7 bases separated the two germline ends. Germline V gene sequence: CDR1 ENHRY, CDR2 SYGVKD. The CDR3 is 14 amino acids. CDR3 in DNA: TGTGCCATCAGTGAAACGACAAGCACAGATACGCAGTATTTT. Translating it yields CAISETTSTDTQYF.

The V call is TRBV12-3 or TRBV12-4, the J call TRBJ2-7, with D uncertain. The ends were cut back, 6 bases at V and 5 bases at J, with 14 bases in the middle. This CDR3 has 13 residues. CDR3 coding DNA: TGTGCCAGCAGGCCGGACCCCTGGGACGAGCAGTACTTC. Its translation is CASRPDPWDEQYF.

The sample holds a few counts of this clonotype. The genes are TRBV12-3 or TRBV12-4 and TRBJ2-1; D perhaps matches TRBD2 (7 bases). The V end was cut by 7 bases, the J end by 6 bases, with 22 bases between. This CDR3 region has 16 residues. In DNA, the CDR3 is TGTGCCAGCAAAGGGGGAATGACTAGCTCTCGCAATGAGCAGTTCTTC. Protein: CASKGGMTSSRNEQFF.

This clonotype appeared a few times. The CDR3 region has the DNA TGTGCCAGCAGTGCGGGACAGTTCAACACCGGGGAGCTGTTTTTT. It specifies CASSAGQFNTGELFF. V gene TRBV6-1 combines with J gene TRBJ2-2; TRBD1 agrees at 7 bases. The CDR3 runs 15 residues. Per the germline V gene, CDR1 is MNHNS and CDR2 is SASEGT. The V and J ends lost 4 bases and 2 bases, in that order; junction bases with no gene match: 4.

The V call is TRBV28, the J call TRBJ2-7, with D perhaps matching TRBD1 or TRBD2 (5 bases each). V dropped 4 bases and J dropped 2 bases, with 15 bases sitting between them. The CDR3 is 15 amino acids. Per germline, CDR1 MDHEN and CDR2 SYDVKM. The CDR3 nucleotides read TGTGCCAGCAGTTCCCTTCCTGGGACCACCTACGAGCAGTACTTC. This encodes CASSSLPGTTYEQYF.

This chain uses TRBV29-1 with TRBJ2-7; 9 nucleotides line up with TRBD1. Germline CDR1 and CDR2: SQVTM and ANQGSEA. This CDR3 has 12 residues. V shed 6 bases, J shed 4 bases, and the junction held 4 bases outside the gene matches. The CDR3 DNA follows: TGCAGCGTCGAGGACAGGGGATACGAGCAGTACTTC. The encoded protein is CSVEDRGYEQYF.

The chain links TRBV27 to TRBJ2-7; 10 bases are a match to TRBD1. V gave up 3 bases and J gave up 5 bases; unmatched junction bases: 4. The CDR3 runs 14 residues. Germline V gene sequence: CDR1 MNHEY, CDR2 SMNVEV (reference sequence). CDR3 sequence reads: CASSFGTGVDEQYF. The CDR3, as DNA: TGTGCCAGCAGTTTCGGGACAGGGGTTGACGAGCAGTACTTC.

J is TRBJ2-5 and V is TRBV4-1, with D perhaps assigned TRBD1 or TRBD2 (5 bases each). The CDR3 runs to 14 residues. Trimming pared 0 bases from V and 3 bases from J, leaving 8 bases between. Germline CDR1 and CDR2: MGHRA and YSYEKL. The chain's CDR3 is CASSQDLGEETQYF. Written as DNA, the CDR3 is TGCGCCAGCAGCCAAGATTTGGGGGAAGAGACCCAGTACTTC.

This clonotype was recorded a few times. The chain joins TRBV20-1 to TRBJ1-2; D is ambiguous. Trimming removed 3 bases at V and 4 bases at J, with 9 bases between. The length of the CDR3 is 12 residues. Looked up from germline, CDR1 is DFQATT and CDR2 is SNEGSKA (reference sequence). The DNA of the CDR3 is TGCAGTGCTAGTAATAAGGCCTATGGCTACACCTTC. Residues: CSASNKAYGYTF.